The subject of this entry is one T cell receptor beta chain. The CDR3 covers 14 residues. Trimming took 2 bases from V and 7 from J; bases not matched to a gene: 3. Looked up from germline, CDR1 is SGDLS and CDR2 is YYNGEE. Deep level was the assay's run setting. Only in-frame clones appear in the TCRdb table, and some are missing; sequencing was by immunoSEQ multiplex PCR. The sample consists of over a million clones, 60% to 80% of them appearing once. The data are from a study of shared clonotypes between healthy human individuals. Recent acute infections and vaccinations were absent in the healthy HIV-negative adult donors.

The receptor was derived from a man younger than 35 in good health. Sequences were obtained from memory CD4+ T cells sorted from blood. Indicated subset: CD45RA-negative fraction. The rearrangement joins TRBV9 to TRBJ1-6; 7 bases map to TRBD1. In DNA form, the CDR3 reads TGTGCCAGCAGCGTTGAGACAGGGAATTCACCCCTCCACTTT. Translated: CASSVETGNSPLHF.